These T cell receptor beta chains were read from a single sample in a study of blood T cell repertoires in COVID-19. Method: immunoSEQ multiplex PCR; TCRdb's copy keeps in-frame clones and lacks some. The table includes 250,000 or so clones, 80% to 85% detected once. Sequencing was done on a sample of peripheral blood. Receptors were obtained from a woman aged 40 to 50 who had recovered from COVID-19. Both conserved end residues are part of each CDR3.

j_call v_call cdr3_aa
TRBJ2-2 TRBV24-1 CATSDAGQGSGELFF
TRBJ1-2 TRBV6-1 CASSEVRGAYYGYTF
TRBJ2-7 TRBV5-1 CASSGKGASYEQYF
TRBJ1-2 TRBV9 CASSTQWGANYGYTF
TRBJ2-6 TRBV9 CASSVSGQGAAGANVLTF
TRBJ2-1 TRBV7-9 CASSSRGSSYNEQFF
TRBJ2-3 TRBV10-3 CAISEHSGGISSTDTQYF
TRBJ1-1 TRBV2 CASSGMGVTAFF
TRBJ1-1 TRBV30 CAWSPQGNTEAFF
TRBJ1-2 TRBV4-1 CASSRGQGAVGYTF